These 21 T cell receptor beta chains were sequenced from one sample in a study of shared clonotypes between healthy human individuals. Method: immunoSEQ multiplex PCR; TCRdb's copy keeps in-frame clones and lacks some. The top ten clones hold 0.13% of a sample with a few million clones, about 94% of them seen once. The sample comprised naive CD4+ T cells sorted from blood. Subset denoted: CD45RA+ positively selected. These receptors were obtained from a man between 18 and 35 years old in good health.

On this clone itself: One junction end does not reproduce the germline sequence, and a read error may be involved. Other DNA sequences from this sample encode an identical CDR3 as well. V usage is TRBV6-5 and J usage is TRBJ2-7; no firm D call. Germline V gene lookup returns CDR1 MNHEY and CDR2 SVGAGI. CDR3 size: 14 residues. CDR3: CATRSGQIFYEQYF. For the CDR3, the DNA is TGTGCCACCCGGTCCGGGCAGATATTCTACGAGCAATACTTC.

The chain links TRBV4-1 to TRBJ1-1; D is possibly TRBD1 (5 bases). The CDR3 is made up of 18 amino acids. Trimming removed 0 bases from V and 0 bases from J, with 17 bases in between. In germline, CDR1 is MGHRA, CDR2 YSYEKL. CDR3 sequence (DNA): TGCGCCAGCAGCCAAGATAACAGGCCTAACTCCATGAACACTGAAGCTTTCTTT. Amino acids: CASSQDNRPNSMNTEAFF.

V and J are TRBV28 and TRBJ1-6, with TRBD1 as a possible D gene (5 bases). CDR1 is MDHEN, CDR2 SYDVKM, per germline. The CDR3 runs 15 residues. Trimming removed 6 bases from V and 8 bases from J, with 17 bases in between. The CDR3 here is CASSPGTLVYSPLHF. CDR3 nucleotide sequence: TGTGCCAGCAGCCCCGGGACTTTGGTTTATTCACCCCTCCACTTT.

The chain employs TRBV4-1 and TRBJ2-4; D call uncertain. There are 14 residues in the CDR3. Germline CDR1 MGHRA, CDR2 YSYEKL. V dropped 0 bases and J dropped 12 bases, with 15 bases sitting between them. CDR3 nucleotide sequence: TGCGCCAGCAGCCAAGATGCGGTGGCTGTCAATCAGTACTTC. It yields the protein CASSQDAVAVNQYF.

J is TRBJ1-3 and V is TRBV6-6; TRBD1 might be the D (5 bases). Trimming pared 4 bases from V and 3 bases from J, leaving 13 bases between. This CDR3 spans 15 amino acids. The germline CDR1 and CDR2 sequences are MNHNY and SVGAGI (reference sequence). CDR3 in DNA: TGTGCCAGCAGTTTCAGCAGGGTTGGTGGAAACACCATATATTTT. It is translated as CASSFSRVGGNTIYF.

This clone turned up a few times. The V call is TRBV2, the J call TRBJ2-7; no definite D call. The CDR3 consists of 14 residues. Germline CDR1 reads SNHLY; CDR2 reads FYNNEI. V was pared by 4 bases and J by 6 bases, with 16 bases between. The CDR3 sequence: CASSVLALGREQYF. CDR3 DNA sequence: TGTGCCAGCAGTGTGCTGGCATTAGGACGCGAGCAGTACTTC.

This clone was picked up one time. V is TRBV7-3 and J is TRBJ2-1, with a possible D match to TRBD1 (5 bases). This CDR3 is built from 13 residues. The germline gives CDR1 SGHTA, CDR2 FQGTGA. Trimming cost V 3 bases and J 9 bases, with 12 bases left between them. In DNA form, the CDR3 reads TGTGCCAGCAGCTTTCTGGGGCTCGGTGAGCAGTTCTTC. As protein: CASSFLGLGEQFF.

V is TRBV9 and J is TRBJ2-5, with 14 positions matching TRBD2. Germline assignment: CDR1 SGDLS and CDR2 YYNGEE. After removal of 4 bases from V and 1 base from J, the junction contained 3 bases not matched to a gene. This CDR3 spans 16 amino acids. The CDR3 is CASSLGLAGGQETQYF. DNA for the CDR3: TGTGCCAGCAGCCTCGGACTAGCGGGAGGCCAAGAGACCCAGTACTTC. Drawing the rest from reference TRBV9 and TRBJ2-5, the complete variable domain is DSGVTQTPKHLITATGQRVTLRCSPRSGDLSVYWYQQSLDQGLQFLIQYYNGEERAKGNILERFSAQQFPDLHSELNLSSLELGDSALYFCASSLGLAGGQETQYFGPGTRLLVL.

DNA of the CDR3: TGTGCCTGGAGTGTAGCTACTAGCGGGAGAAACACCGGGGAGCTGTTTTTT. Translation gives CAWSVATSGRNTGELFF. The genes are TRBV30 and TRBJ2-2, with 11 bases identical to TRBD2. CDR1 is GTSNPN, CDR2 SVGIG, per germline (reference sequence). The V gene end was trimmed by 0 bases and the J gene end by 2 bases; junction bases not matched to a gene: 5. CDR3 length: 17 amino acids.

The V gene is TRBV11-1, the J gene TRBJ2-5; 9 bases are shared with TRBD2. CDR3 length: 15 amino acids. Germline CDR1 reads SGHAT; CDR2 reads FQDESV (reference sequence). V lost 5 bases to trimming and J lost 3 bases; unmatched junction nucleotides: 7. The CDR3 spells CASSTRTSAKETQYF. DNA for the CDR3: TGTGCCAGCAGCACCCGGACTAGCGCAAAAGAGACCCAGTACTTC.

The chain employs TRBV2 and TRBJ2-5; D unresolved. V was shortened by 3 bases and J by 1 base, with 6 bases between the two germline ends. This CDR3 region has 13 residues. From germline, CDR1 is SNHLY and CDR2 FYNNEI. This CDR3 is CASSDHSQETQYF. For the CDR3, the DNA is TGTGCCAGCAGTGACCACAGCCAAGAGACCCAGTACTTC.

The chain uses TRBV19 and TRBJ2-2, with TRBD1 identical over 10 bases. The CDR3 length is 18 residues. With V trimmed by 8 bases and J by 6 bases, 18 bases remained unmatched. Germline CDR1 is LNHDA and CDR2 is SQIVND (reference sequence). CDR3 coding DNA: TGTGCCAGTTCAATCTTTGCAGGCGGGACAGGGGCCGCCGGGGAGCTGTTTTTT. Amino acids: CASSIFAGGTGAAGELFF.

J is TRBJ2-1 and V is TRBV29-1; 10 nucleotides line up with TRBD2. This CDR3 is built from 15 residues. V lost 5 bases, J lost 2 bases, and 6 bases stayed unmatched. The V gene's germline CDR1 is SQVTM and CDR2 ANQGSEA. CDR3 DNA: TGCAGCGTTCGGTCTAGCGGGGGACCCTACAATGAGCAGTTCTTC. As protein: CSVRSSGGPYNEQFF.

The chain has TRBV30 and TRBJ1-5; 7 bases line up with TRBD1. This CDR3 has 16 residues. Trimming removed 3 bases from V and 3 bases from J; junction bases left unmatched: 11. CDR1 GTSNPN and CDR2 SVGIG come from the germline V gene (reference sequence). Here the CDR3 reads CAWSRGKIPNNQPQHF. CDR3 sequence (DNA): TGTGCCTGGAGCAGGGGGAAGATCCCTAACAATCAGCCCCAGCATTTT.

The CDR3 here is CASSLGQIAGELFF. DNA of the CDR3: TGTGCCAGCAGTCTGGGACAAATTGCCGGGGAGCTGTTTTTT. The gene calls are TRBV6-6 and TRBJ2-2; D is possibly TRBD1 (6 bases). CDR1 and CDR2 (germline): MNHNY, SVGAGI (reference sequence). The V end was cut by 5 bases, the J end by 6 bases, with 13 bases between. This CDR3 spans 14 amino acids.

The rearrangement joins TRBV28 to TRBJ1-4; D is possibly TRBD1 (6 bases). The CDR3 contains 14 residues. CDR1 and CDR2 (germline): MDHEN, SYDVKM. V was shortened by 4 bases and J by 8 bases, with 14 bases between the two germline ends. The CDR3 coding sequence is TGTGCCAGCAGTTGGGCAGGGGAGGGCGAAAAACTGTTTTTT. Translating it yields CASSWAGEGEKLFF.

The chain joins TRBV11-2 to TRBJ2-3, with TRBD2 matching over 9 bases. This CDR3 has 15 residues. V trimming: 6 bases; J trimming: 1 base; junction bases outside the gene matches: 5. Germline V gene lookup returns CDR1 SGHAT and CDR2 FQNNGV. CDR3 in amino acids: CASRPASGGTDTQYF. In nucleotides, the CDR3 is TGTGCCAGCAGGCCTGCTAGCGGGGGCACAGATACGCAGTATTTT.

The V and J genes are TRBV7-2 and TRBJ2-7; D gene unclear. The germline V gene has CDR1 SGHTA and CDR2 FQGNSA. V gave up 1 base and J gave up 3 bases, with 13 bases separating them. The CDR3 is made up of 15 amino acids. The CDR3 is CASSLDRSTVYEQYF. In DNA form, the CDR3 reads TGTGCCAGCAGCTTAGACCGGAGTACGGTCTACGAGCAGTACTTC.

The chain has TRBV7-2 and TRBJ1-1; 7 bases match TRBD1. Germline CDR1 reads SGHTA; CDR2 reads FQGNSA. The CDR3 has 15 amino acids. V was pared by 4 bases and J by 0 bases, with 5 bases of the junction left unmatched. In DNA form, the CDR3 reads TGTGCCAGCAGCTGGGGACAGAATGTGAACACTGAAGCTTTCTTT. Translation gives CASSWGQNVNTEAFF. The full variable domain, with the rest looked up from reference TRBV7-2 and TRBJ1-1, is GAGVSQSPSNKVTEKGKDVELRCDPISGHTALYWYRQSLGQGLEFLIYFQGNSAPDKSGLPSDRFSAERTGGSVSTLTIQRTQQEDSAVYLCASSWGQNVNTEAFFGQGTRLTVV.

A remark on this clone: The sample has other DNA sequences that encode this CDR3 too. This sequence joins TRBV5-1 and TRBJ2-3; D may be TRBD2 (6 bases). V was pared by 0 bases and J by 3 bases, with 8 bases between. This CDR3 spans 14 amino acids. Germline CDR1 is SGHRS and CDR2 is YFSETQ. CDR3 sequence reads: CASSLVAGTDTQYF. The CDR3, as DNA: TGCGCCAGCAGCTTGGTGGCGGGGACAGATACGCAGTATTTT.

V usage is TRBV5-6 and J usage is TRBJ2-7, with TRBD1 matching over 8 bases. V lost 4 bases and J lost 3; bases outside the gene matches: 9. The CDR3 is made up of 15 amino acids. Per the germline V gene, CDR1 is SGHDT and CDR2 is YYEEEE. CDR3 DNA sequence: TGTGCCAGCAGCGTTGGACAGGGCCTCGTCTACGAGCAGTACTTC. It translates to CASSVGQGLVYEQYF.